This TCR beta chain was found in a study of blood T cell repertoires in COVID-19 (dated by TCRdb to 2020 to 2022). Background for the entire study: Collaborator samples came from the United States, Italy and Spain and covered acute and convalescent phases of COVID-19. The prospective study material was composed of cDNA or gDNA derived from T cells, B-cell-depleted T cells, or PBMCs. Subjects who had been exposed to COVID-19, were actively infected with it, or had recovered from it provided the deeply sampled blood TCRbeta repertoires that made up the dataset. The repertoires were released in a freely available public database meant as a resource for research on the immune response to SARS-CoV-2. Samples were obtained from the ongoing ImmuneRACE study (first 160 participants) and from 1,254 subjects provided by 6 global collaborators. Nearly every sample came with metadata listing a de-identified subject ID, COVID-19 status, age in years and sex. Where HLA class I and class II types were available, the types were taken from metadata supplied by the sample provider, not from assay-based typing.

The study at large found these results: The quantity of clinical and demographic metadata differed by source and by participant and was supplied without curation.

Whole blood was collected in K2EDTA tubes by collaborating institutions according to the institutions' own protocols. For TCRbeta analysis, collaborator samples were shipped as frozen whole blood, as isolated PBMCs, or as DNA extracted from either sample type. TCRbeta CDR3 regions were amplified from genomic DNA by means of the immunoSEQ Assay, a bias-controlled multiplex PCR. Regarding the original processing steps: The number of nucleated cells in each sample was estimated from the amplification of reference gene primers within the assay. To quantify the absolute abundance of each unique TCRbeta CDR3 rearrangement, sequence reads were collapsed and filtered. For each sample, productive Simpson clonality was calculated by taking the square root of Simpson's diversity index across productive rearrangements. TCRdb provides this immuneACCESS table in a form limited to in-frame rearrangements. Some clones are lacking; in checked studies, under half of them reflect an unresolved V gene, and why the rest are absent is not known. V and J calls plus clone size are reproduced from that table; the DNA served to infer D and trimming. The sample table records about 210,000 clones; roughly 78% of these occur just once. Roughly 12% of the sample goes to the ten largest clones.

Details on this clone: The antigen this receptor binds is unknown. One base away there is no much larger clone; base qualities are not given.

Taken from cysteine to phenylalanine, the CDR3 has 18 residues. Of the read, only the CDR3 DNA is kept; its 54 bases are in frame from base 1. Relative to germline, V is missing 5 bases and J is missing 1 base, with 15 bases of the junction outside any gene match. From a lookup of the germline V gene (reference sequence), CDR1 and CDR2 are LNHDA and SQIVND. The sequence joins TRBV19 to TRBJ1-1, with 8 bases aligning to TRBD1. The receptor was isolated from a woman aged 40 to 55 with acute or convalescent COVID-19. Material for sequencing was peripheral blood. This receptor has the CDR3 CASSPRSGQARRNTEAFF. The DNA reads as follows: TGTGCCAGTAGTCCTCGTTCGGGACAGGCCCGCAGGAACACTGAAGCTTTCTTT.